Listed here are 25 T cell receptor beta chains from one sample, sequenced in a study of CD8+ T cells in alopecia areata. Sequencing used cDNA as its template, made by extracting RNA and reverse transcribing it. Profiling relied on immunoSEQ multiplex PCR, and the TCRdb table lists in-frame clones only, not all of them. Here the sample spans roughly 75,000 clones, approximately 60% being singletons. Here the sequenced sample was CD8+ T cells sorted from blood, taken at week 0. The receptor set was obtained from a human donor with alopecia areata.

The V gene is TRBV5-4, the J gene TRBJ1-1; perhaps TRBD1 as D (5 bases). Germline values: CDR1 SGHNT, CDR2 YYREEE (reference sequence). The CDR3 covers 15 residues. The V end lost 1 base, the J end lost 1 base, and 11 bases lay between the germline ends. This CDR3 is CASSLRHRTNTEAFF. For the CDR3, the DNA is TGTGCCAGCAGCTTGAGGCACAGGACGAACACTGAAGCTTTCTTT.

This clone was counted a few times. The V call is TRBV7-9, the J call TRBJ2-5, with unresolved D. The CDR3 consists of 15 residues. CDR1 and CDR2 from the germline V gene are SEHNR and FQNEAQ (reference sequence). Between the trimmed V and J ends, which lost 0 bases and 7 bases, there was a span of 15 bases. This chain's CDR3 is CASSLAGTESGTQYF. CDR3 bases: TGTGCCAGCAGCTTAGCCGGTACGGAGAGTGGGACCCAGTACTTC.

The gene calls are TRBV4-3 and TRBJ1-1; 7 nucleotides align to TRBD1. The CDR3 has 16 amino acids. Germline CDR1 reads LGHNA; CDR2 reads YSLEER. J was trimmed by 1 base and V by 0 bases; bases with no gene match: 5. CDR3 coding DNA: TGCGCCAGCAGCCAAGATTCGGGACAGAAGAACACTGAAGCTTTCTTT. Translating gives CASSQDSGQKNTEAFF.

J is TRBJ2-3 and V is TRBV7-9; D is perhaps TRBD1 or TRBD2 (6 bases each). This CDR3 is built from 15 residues. Per the germline V gene, CDR1 is SEHNR and CDR2 is FQNEAQ (reference sequence). V was shortened by 7 bases and J by 6 bases, with 20 bases between the two germline ends. CDR3 nucleotide sequence: TGTGCCAGCACCAACCTAAGGGGGGCGGCGGATACGCAGTATTTT. Protein product: CASTNLRGAADTQYF.

The V call is TRBV29-1, the J call TRBJ1-1; 9 nucleotides line up with TRBD1. The CDR3 length is 14 residues. Germline trimming cut 0 bases from V and 11 bases from J; bases unmatched to any gene: 10. The germline CDR1 and CDR2 sequences are SQVTM and ANQGSEA. The CDR3 loop reads CSVEELDRTGDAFF. DNA of the CDR3: TGCAGCGTTGAAGAGCTCGACCGGACAGGGGACGCTTTCTTT.

The chain employs TRBV4-1 and TRBJ2-7; maybe TRBD2 (6 bases). The germline V gene has CDR1 MGHRA and CDR2 YSYEKL. V lost 1 base to trimming and J lost 7 bases, with 14 bases between them. This CDR3 has 14 amino acids. The CDR3 DNA is TGCGCCAGCAGCCAAGTAGTCACTGCGGGAGAGCAGTACTTC. Translation gives CASSQVVTAGEQYF.

The chain is built from TRBV20-1 and TRBJ2-7; unclear D gene. CDR3 length: 11 residues. Deletions cut 5 bases from V and 1 base from J, with 6 bases between. The V gene's germline CDR1 is DFQATT and CDR2 SNEGSKA (reference sequence). The CDR3 region is CSAPISYEQYF. CDR3 coding DNA: TGCAGTGCTCCTATTTCCTACGAGCAGTACTTC.

This chain uses TRBV5-5 with TRBJ2-5; no reliable D call. Germline V gene sequence: CDR1 SGHKS, CDR2 YYEKEE (reference sequence). V was pared by 0 bases and J by 3 bases, with 9 bases between. CDR3 length: 14 residues. The CDR3 coding sequence is TGTGCCAGCAGCTTGGAAGCTTGGGAAGAGACCCAGTACTTC. The encoded protein is CASSLEAWEETQYF.

This clone was counted between two and nine times. A read error is likely here: a far larger clone is one base away. The J gene is TRBJ2-7, the V gene TRBV6-5; D remains ambiguous. Germline CDR1 and CDR2: MNHEY and SVGAGI. There are 13 residues in the CDR3. V was clipped by 4 bases and J by 3 bases, with 10 bases between them. CDR3 amino acids: CASSLSIGYEQYF. The CDR3 DNA follows: TGTGCCAGCAGTTTATCGATAGGCTACGAGCAGTACTTC.

This clone showed up just a few times. The chain links TRBV5-6 to TRBJ2-5, with 9 nucleotides matching TRBD1. V dropped 2 bases and J dropped 5; count of bases not matched to a gene: 7. CDR1 and CDR2 (germline): SGHDT, YYEEEE. CDR3 length equals 15 residues. The CDR3 DNA follows: TGTGCCAGCAGCTTACAGGGGGCGCGTCTGGAGACCCAGTACTTC. It translates to CASSLQGARLETQYF.

This chain connects TRBV28 to TRBJ1-1, with TRBD1 identical over 9 bases. This CDR3 spans 14 amino acids. J gave up 4 bases and V 6 bases, and 6 bases lay outside the gene matches. The germline CDR1 and CDR2 sequences are MDHEN and SYDVKM. CDR3 bases: TGTGCCAGCAGAACCGGGACAGGGATCACTGAAGCTTTCTTT. As protein: CASRTGTGITEAFF.

J is TRBJ2-7 and V is TRBV2; 7 nucleotides line up with TRBD1. The junction had 7 bases not matched to a gene; V was cut back by 7 bases and J by 4 bases. Germline V gene data show CDR1 as SNHLY and CDR2 as FYNNEI. The CDR3 is 13 amino acids. CDR3: CASTGTDYYEQYF. In DNA, the CDR3 is TGTGCCAGCACCGGGACAGACTATTACGAGCAGTACTTC.

V is TRBV6-5 and J is TRBJ2-5; D could derive from TRBD1 or TRBD2 (6 bases each). The V and J ends lost 2 bases and 5 bases respectively, with 15 bases between them. The length of the CDR3 is 15 residues. The germline gives CDR1 MNHEY, CDR2 SVGAGI. The CDR3 coding sequence is TGTGCCAGCAGTTACGGTACGGGGGCGGTGGAGACCCAGTACTTC. Its translation is CASSYGTGAVETQYF.

This chain uses TRBV7-2 with TRBJ2-5; D might be TRBD1 (6 bases). V was shortened by 2 bases and J by 5 bases, with 18 bases between the two germline ends. This CDR3 region has 16 residues. Germline lookup yields CDR1 SGHTA and CDR2 FQGNSA. CDR3 loop: CASSLSGAGADETQYF. CDR3 sequence (DNA): TGTGCCAGCAGCTTAAGTGGGGCAGGGGCTGACGAGACCCAGTACTTC.

The chain recombines TRBV19 with TRBJ2-5; 7 bases map to TRBD2. Per the germline V gene, CDR1 is LNHDA and CDR2 is SQIVND (reference sequence). V lost 1 base and J lost 4; bases outside the gene matches: 6. This CDR3 spans 15 amino acids. CDR3 coding DNA: TGTGCCAGTAGTATAGTGGGAGGGCTCGGAGAGACCCAGTACTTC. This translates into CASSIVGGLGETQYF.

V is TRBV6-5 and J is TRBJ2-7; D is tentatively TRBD1 or TRBD2 (5 bases each). The V gene's germline CDR1 is MNHEY and CDR2 SVGAGI. The CDR3 is 13 residues long. V dropped 7 bases and J dropped 1 base, with 11 bases sitting between them. In DNA form, the CDR3 reads TGTGCCAGCACATGGGACCCGTCCTACGAGCAGTACTTC. Protein: CASTWDPSYEQYF.

This chain uses TRBV5-6 with TRBJ2-1; TRBD2 aligns across 7 bases. The junction had 5 bases not matched to a gene; V was cut back by 4 bases and J by 4 bases. Germline assignment: CDR1 SGHDT and CDR2 YYEEEE. This CDR3 has 14 amino acids. The CDR3 region has the DNA TGTGCCAGCAGCGGGGCGGGGGAATACAATGAGCAGTTCTTC. It codes for CASSGAGEYNEQFF.

This chain links TRBV6-5 with TRBJ2-1; D unresolved. Germline CDR1 is MNHEY and CDR2 is SVGAGI. The V end lost 4 bases, the J end lost 0 bases, and 7 bases lay between the germline ends. This CDR3 has 14 residues. In DNA form, the CDR3 reads TGTGCCAGCAGTTTAGGAAACTCCTACAATGAGCAGTTCTTC. Its translation: CASSLGNSYNEQFF.

This clone came up a few times. The CDR3 bases are TGTGCCAGCAGTTACACCACAGGGGGCTACTCCTACGAGCAGTACTTC. Protein product: CASSYTTGGYSYEQYF. The genes are TRBV6-5 and TRBJ2-7; the match to TRBD1 covers 9 bases. Germline V lookup: CDR1 MNHEY, CDR2 SVGAGI. J gave up 0 bases and V 2 bases, and 5 bases lay outside the gene matches. The CDR3 spans 16 residues.

The rearrangement uses TRBV27 and TRBJ1-4; 7 bases fit TRBD1. The germline gives CDR1 MNHEY, CDR2 SMNVEV (reference sequence). Trimming removed 1 base from V and 8 bases from J; junction bases left unmatched: 16. This CDR3 spans 18 amino acids. The CDR3 sequence: CASSLFGIVEGAREKLFF. CDR3 DNA: TGTGCCAGCAGTTTATTTGGGATTGTGGAGGGGGCGCGAGAAAAACTGTTTTTT.

The chain joins TRBV5-1 to TRBJ2-5; D is uncertain. Germline-derived CDR1 and CDR2 are SGHRS and YFSETQ. The V end lost 0 bases, the J end lost 3 bases, and 15 bases lay between the germline ends. This CDR3 is 16 amino acids long. CDR3 nucleotides: TGCGCCAGCAGCTTGGTTCCCTGGGGTAGTGAAGAGACCCAGTACTTC. Amino acid sequence: CASSLVPWGSEETQYF.

The sample holds a few counts of this clone. The chain employs TRBV30 and TRBJ1-1, with TRBD1 matching 10 bases. The length of the CDR3 is 14 residues. V shed 3 bases, J shed 3 bases, and the junction held 4 bases outside the gene matches. Germline V lookup: CDR1 GTSNPN, CDR2 SVGIG (reference sequence). CDR3 amino acids: CAWRDRGSDTEAFF. The CDR3 DNA reads as TGTGCCTGGAGGGACAGGGGGTCAGACACTGAAGCTTTCTTT.

The genes are TRBV7-9 and TRBJ1-1; D remains unclear. CDR1 is SEHNR and CDR2 is FQNEAQ in the germline V gene (reference sequence). The V end lost 10 bases, the J end lost 0 bases, and 15 bases lay between the germline ends. The CDR3 is made up of 14 amino acids. CDR3 sequence (DNA): TGTGCCACCGAAACTGACGGCTTGAACACTGAAGCTTTCTTT. Protein sequence: CATETDGLNTEAFF.

The chain employs TRBV14 and TRBJ2-1, with 13 nucleotides matching TRBD2. The V and J ends lost 6 bases and 4 bases, in that order; junction bases with no gene match: 3. CDR3 length: 15 residues. CDR1 SGHDN and CDR2 FVKESK come from the germline V gene. The CDR3 loop reads CASRSTSGRYNEQFF. The CDR3 DNA follows: TGTGCCAGCAGGTCGACTAGCGGGAGGTACAATGAGCAGTTCTTC. The full variable domain, rest sourced from reference TRBV14 and TRBJ2-1, is EAGVTQFPSHSVIEKGQTVTLRCDPISGHDNLYWYRRVMGKEIKFLLHFVKESKQDESGMPNNRFLAERTGGTYSTLKVQPAELEDSGVYFCASRSTSGRYNEQFFGPGTRLTVL.

The rearrangement uses TRBV27 and TRBJ2-7; D gene ambiguous. This CDR3 is 13 amino acids long. Germline V gene lookup returns CDR1 MNHEY and CDR2 SMNVEV (reference sequence). V was shortened by 5 bases and J by 3 bases, with 11 bases between the two germline ends. The chain's CDR3 is CASSPIPRYEQYF. In nucleotides, the CDR3 is TGTGCCAGCAGTCCTATACCACGCTACGAGCAGTACTTC.